The sequence of this TCR beta chain was determined in a study of T cell responses to AZD1222 COVID-19 vaccine. Points from the study as a whole: White British donors predominated, females outnumbered males, and clonal diversity was possibly underestimated. Distributed over spike, vaccine-associated CD4 TCRs predominated at 160-218 and 743-854. Only six or seven AZD1222 recipients tested seropositive at baseline. Close to half of all spike-specific TCRs reportedly target regions of the variants that are unmutated.

Trimming at V came to 4 bases and at J to 3 bases, leaving 19 bases not matched to a gene. The CDR3 covers 19 residues. From germline, CDR1 is SGHRS and CDR2 YFSETQ. Only one count was recorded for this clone. Antigen unknown. Generated by immunoSEQ multiplex PCR, the TCRdb table keeps only in-frame clones and is missing some. Of 150,000 to 200,000 clones in the sample, 85% to 90% were seen once. The chain employs TRBV5-1 and TRBJ2-7; 10 positions match TRBD2. The sequence came from an adult in good health. The material sequenced was peripheral blood, taken on day 0 of MenACWY control vaccination. CDR3 nucleotide sequence: TGCGCCAGCAGCCTCCCGGAGCGGGAGGGCCTCCCTTCCAACTACGAGCAGTACTTC. This translates into CASSLPEREGLPSNYEQYF. Filled out from reference TRBV5-1 and TRBJ2-7, the complete variable domain reads KAGVTQTPRYLIKTRGQQVTLSCSPISGHRSVSWYQQTPGQGLQFLFEYFSETQRNKGNFPGRFSGRQFSNSRSEMNVSTLELGDSALYLCASSLPEREGLPSNYEQYFGPGTRLTVT.